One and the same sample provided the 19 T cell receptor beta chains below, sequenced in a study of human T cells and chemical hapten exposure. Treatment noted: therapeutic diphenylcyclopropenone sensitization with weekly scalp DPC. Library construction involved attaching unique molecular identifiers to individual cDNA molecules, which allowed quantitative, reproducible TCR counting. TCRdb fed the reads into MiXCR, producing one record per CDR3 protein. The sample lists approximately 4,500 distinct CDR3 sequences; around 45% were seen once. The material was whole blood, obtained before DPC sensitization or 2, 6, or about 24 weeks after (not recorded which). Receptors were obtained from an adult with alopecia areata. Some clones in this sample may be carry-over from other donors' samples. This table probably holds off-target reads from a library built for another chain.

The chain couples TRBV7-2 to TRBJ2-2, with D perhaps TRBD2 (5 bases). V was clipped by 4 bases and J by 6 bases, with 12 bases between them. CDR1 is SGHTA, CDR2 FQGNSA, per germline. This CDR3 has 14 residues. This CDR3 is CASSSGLLPGELFF. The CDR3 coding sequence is TGTGCCAGCAGCTCGGGGTTACTCCCCGGGGAGCTGTTTTTT.

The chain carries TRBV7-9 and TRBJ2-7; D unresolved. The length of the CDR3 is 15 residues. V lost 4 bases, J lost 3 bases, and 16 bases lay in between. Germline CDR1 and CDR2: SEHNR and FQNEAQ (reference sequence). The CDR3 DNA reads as TGTGCCAGCAGCTCTGACGATTCCCTTTTCTACGAGCAGTACTTC. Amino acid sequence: CASSSDDSLFYEQYF.

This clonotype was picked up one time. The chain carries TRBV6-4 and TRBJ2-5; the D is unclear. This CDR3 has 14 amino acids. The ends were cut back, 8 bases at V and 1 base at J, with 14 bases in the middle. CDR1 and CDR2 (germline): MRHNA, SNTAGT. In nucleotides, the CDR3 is TGTGCCAGCTTTTTCCCAGCCTGCCAAGAGACCCAGTACTTC. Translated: CASFFPACQETQYF.

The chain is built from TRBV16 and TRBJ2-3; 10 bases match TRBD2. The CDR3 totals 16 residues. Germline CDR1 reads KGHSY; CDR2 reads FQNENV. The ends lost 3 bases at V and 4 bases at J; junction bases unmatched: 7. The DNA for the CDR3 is TGTGCCAGCAGCCATCATCGAGCGGGAGGGCCAGATACGCAGTATTTT. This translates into CASSHHRAGGPDTQYF.

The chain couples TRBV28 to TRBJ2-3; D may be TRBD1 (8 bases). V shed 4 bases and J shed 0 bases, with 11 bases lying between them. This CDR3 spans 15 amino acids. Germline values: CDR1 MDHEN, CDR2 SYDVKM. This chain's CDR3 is CASSSQGGSTDTQYF. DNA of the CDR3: TGTGCCAGCAGTTCACAGGGGGGGAGCACAGATACGCAGTATTTT. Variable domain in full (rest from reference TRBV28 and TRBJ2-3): DVKVTQSSRYLVKRTGEKVFLECVQDMDHENMFWYRQDPGLGLRLIYFSYDVKMKEKGDIPEGYSVSREKKERFSLILESASTNQTSMYLCASSSQGGSTDTQYFGPGTRLTVL.

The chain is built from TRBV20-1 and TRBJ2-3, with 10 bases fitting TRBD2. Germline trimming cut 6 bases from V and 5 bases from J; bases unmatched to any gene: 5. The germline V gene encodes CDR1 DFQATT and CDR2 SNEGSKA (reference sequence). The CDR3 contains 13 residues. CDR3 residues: CSAGLAALDTQYF. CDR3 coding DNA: TGCAGTGCCGGACTAGCGGCTCTAGATACGCAGTATTTT.

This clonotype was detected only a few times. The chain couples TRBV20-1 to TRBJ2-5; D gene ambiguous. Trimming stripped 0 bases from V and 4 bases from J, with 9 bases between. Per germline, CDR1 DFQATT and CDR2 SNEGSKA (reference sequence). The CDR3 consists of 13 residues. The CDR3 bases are TGCAGTGCTAGAGATCCCTTCCCAGAGACCCAGTACTTC. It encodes CSARDPFPETQYF.

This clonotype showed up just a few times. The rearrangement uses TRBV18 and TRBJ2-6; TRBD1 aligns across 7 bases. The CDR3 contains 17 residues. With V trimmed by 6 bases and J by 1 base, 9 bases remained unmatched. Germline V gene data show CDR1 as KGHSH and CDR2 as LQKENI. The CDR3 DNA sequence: TGTGCCAGCTCCCTAACGGGACAGACTTCTGGGGCCAACGTCCTGACTTTC. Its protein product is CASSLTGQTSGANVLTF. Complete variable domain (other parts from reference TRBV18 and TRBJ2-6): NAGVMQNPRHLVRRRGQEARLRCSPMKGHSHVYWYRQLPEEGLKFMVYLQKENIIDESGMPKERFSAEFPKEGPSILRIQQVVRGDSAAYFCASSLTGQTSGANVLTFGAGSRLTVL.

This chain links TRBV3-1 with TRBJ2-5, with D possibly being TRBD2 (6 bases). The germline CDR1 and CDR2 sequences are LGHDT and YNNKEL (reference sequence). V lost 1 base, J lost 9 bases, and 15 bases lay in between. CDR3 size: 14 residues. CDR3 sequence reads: CASSQGASVGPQYF. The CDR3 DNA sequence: TGTGCCAGCAGCCAAGGTGCTAGCGTGGGGCCCCAGTACTTC.

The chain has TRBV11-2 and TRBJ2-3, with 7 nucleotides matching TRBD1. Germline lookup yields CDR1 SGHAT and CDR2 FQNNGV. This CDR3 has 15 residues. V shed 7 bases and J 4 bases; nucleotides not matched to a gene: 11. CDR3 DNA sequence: TGTGCCAGCACCCCGACCGGGACAGAGGCAGATACGCAGTATTTT. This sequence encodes CASTPTGTEADTQYF.

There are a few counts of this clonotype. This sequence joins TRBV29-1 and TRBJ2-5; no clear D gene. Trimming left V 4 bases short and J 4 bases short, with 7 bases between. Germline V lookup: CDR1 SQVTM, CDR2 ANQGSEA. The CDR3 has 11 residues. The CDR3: CSVGPGETQYF. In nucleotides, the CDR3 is TGCAGCGTTGGACCGGGAGAGACCCAGTACTTC.

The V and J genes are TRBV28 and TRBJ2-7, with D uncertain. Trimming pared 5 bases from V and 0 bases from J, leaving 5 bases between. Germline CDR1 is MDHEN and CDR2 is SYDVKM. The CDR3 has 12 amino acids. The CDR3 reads CASSRPSYEQYF. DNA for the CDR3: TGTGCCAGCAGTCGGCCCTCCTACGAGCAGTACTTC.

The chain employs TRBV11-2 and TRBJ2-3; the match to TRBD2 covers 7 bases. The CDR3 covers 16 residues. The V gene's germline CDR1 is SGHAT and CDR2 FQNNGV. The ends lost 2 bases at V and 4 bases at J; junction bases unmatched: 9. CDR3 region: CASSLTRGGVADTQYF. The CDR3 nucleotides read TGTGCCAGCAGCTTAACTCGCGGGGGTGTCGCAGATACGCAGTATTTT.

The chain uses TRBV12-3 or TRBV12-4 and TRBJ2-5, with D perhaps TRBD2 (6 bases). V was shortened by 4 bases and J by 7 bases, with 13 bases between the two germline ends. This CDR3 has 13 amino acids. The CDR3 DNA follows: TGTGCCAGCAGTTGGGACTCAGAGGTGACCCAGTACTTC. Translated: CASSWDSEVTQYF.

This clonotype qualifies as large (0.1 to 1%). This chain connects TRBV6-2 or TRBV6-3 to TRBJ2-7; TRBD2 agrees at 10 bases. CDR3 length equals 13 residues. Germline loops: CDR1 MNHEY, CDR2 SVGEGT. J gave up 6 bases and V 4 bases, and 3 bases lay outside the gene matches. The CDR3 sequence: CASSLASGGEQYF. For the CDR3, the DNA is TGTGCCAGCAGTTTGGCTAGCGGGGGCGAGCAGTACTTC.

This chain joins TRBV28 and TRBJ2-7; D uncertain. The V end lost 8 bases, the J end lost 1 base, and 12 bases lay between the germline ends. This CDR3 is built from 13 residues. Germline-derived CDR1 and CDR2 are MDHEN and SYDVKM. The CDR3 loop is CASGPRFSYEQYF. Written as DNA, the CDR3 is TGTGCCAGCGGACCAAGATTTTCCTACGAGCAGTACTTC.

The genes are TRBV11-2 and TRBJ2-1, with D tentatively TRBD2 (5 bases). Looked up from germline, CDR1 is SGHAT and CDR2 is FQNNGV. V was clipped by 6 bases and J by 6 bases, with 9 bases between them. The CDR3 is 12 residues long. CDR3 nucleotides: TGTGCCAGCAGTAGGGCGGGCAATGAGCAGTTCTTC. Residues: CASSRAGNEQFF.

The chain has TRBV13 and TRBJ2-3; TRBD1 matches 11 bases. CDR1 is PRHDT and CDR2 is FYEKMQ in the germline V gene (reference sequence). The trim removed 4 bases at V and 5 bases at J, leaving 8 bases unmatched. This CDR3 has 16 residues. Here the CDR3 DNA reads TGTGCCAGCAGCTCACCACCCGGGACAGGGGGAGATACGCAGTATTTT. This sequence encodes CASSSPPGTGGDTQYF.

Here the CDR3 reads CASSRIGYEQYF. CDR3 in DNA: TGTGCCAGCAGCAGGATTGGCTACGAGCAGTACTTC. The gene calls are TRBV4-2 and TRBJ2-7; D call uncertain. The CDR3 runs 12 residues. V lost 5 bases, J lost 3 bases, and 8 bases lay in between. Germline assignment: CDR1 LGHNA and CDR2 YNFKEQ.